The clone carrying this T cell receptor (beta chain) has more than one count but fewer than ten. The data are from a study of patients and donors after allogeneic stem cell transplantation. This CDR3 has 15 amino acids. V shed 2 bases, J shed 9 bases, and the junction held 9 bases outside the gene matches. Germline loops: CDR1 LGHNA, CDR2 YNFKEQ. MiXCR, applied by TCRdb to the RT-PCR reads, yields one record per CDR3 protein. Here the sample spans about 410,000 distinct CDR3 sequences, around 15% being singletons. This rearrangement joins TRBV4-2 to TRBJ2-1; 8 positions match TRBD2. Specimen: blood, either unsorted or a sorted T cell fraction (not recorded which). The TCR originated in a human donor who was either an allogeneic HSCT recipient or a stem cell or donor lymphocyte infusion donor (not recorded which). It is not recorded whose cells these are; they may come from a transplant donor. The CDR3 here is CASSQPGLGGGEQFF. As DNA, the CDR3 is TGTGCCAGCAGCCAACCGGGACTAGGGGGTGGTGAGCAGTTCTTC.